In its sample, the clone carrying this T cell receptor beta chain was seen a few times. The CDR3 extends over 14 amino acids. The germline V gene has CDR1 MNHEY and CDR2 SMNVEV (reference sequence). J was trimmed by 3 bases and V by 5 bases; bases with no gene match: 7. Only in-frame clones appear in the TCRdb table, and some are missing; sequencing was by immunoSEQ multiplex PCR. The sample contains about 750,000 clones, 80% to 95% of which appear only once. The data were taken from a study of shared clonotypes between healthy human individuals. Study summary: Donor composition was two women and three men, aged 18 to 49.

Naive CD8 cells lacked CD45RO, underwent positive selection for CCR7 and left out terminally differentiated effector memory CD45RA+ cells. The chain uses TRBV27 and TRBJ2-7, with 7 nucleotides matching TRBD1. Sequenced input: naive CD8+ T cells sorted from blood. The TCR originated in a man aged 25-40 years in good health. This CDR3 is CASSNTGDLYEQYF. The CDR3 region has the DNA TGTGCCAGCAGTAACACAGGGGATCTCTACGAGCAGTACTTC.